The rows below give T cell receptor beta chains drawn from one sample of a study of blood T cell repertoires in COVID-19. TCRdb keeps only in-frame clones here, not all; method: immunoSEQ multiplex PCR. In the table there are about 160,000 clones, 80% to 90% of which are singletons. Material: peripheral blood. The receptors come from a man between 35 and 55 years old with acute or convalescent COVID-19. Each CDR3 is given with its conserved first and last residue. Each record gives: D gene, V gene, J gene, clone size, CDR3 protein, CDR3 DNA. D genes are given only for firm matches. A row's size may be missing; if present it is once, few, many or a size class.

>NA|TRBV27|TRBJ2-3|NA
CASSPHTTGNTDTQYF
TGTGCCAGCAGTCCCCATACGACAGGAAACACAGATACGCAGTATTTT
>TRBD1|TRBV30|TRBJ2-7|NA
CAWARTGFSYEQYF
TGTGCCTGGGCTAGGACAGGGTTCTCCTACGAGCAGTACTTC
>TRBD1|TRBV9|TRBJ1-2|NA
CASSVAQGARYGYTF
TGTGCCAGCAGCGTAGCTCAGGGGGCTAGGTATGGCTACACCTTC
>TRBD2|TRBV3-1/TRBV3-2|TRBJ2-1|NA
CASSLRGGDNEQFF
TGTGCCAGCAGTCTTCGCGGGGGTGACAATGAGCAGTTCTTC
>NA|TRBV9|TRBJ1-6|NA
CASSVDRYSVDSPLHF
TGTGCCAGCAGCGTAGACCGGTACTCGGTGGATTCACCCCTCCACTTT
>TRBD1|TRBV19|TRBJ1-3|NA
CASETGYFGYSGNTIYF
TGTGCCAGTGAGACAGGGTACTTTGGCTACTCTGGAAACACCATATATTTT
>NA|TRBV3-1/TRBV3-2|TRBJ1-2|once
CASSVQGWIYGYTF
TGTGCCAGCAGCGTTCAGGGTTGGATCTATGGCTACACCTTC
>NA|TRBV7-9|TRBJ1-1|NA
CASSFGGSHTEAFF
TGTGCCAGCAGCTTCGGAGGGTCCCACACTGAAGCTTTCTTT
>NA|TRBV27|TRBJ1-5|NA
CASTRIGQPQHF
TGTGCCAGCACCAGGATCGGACAGCCCCAGCATTTT
>NA|TRBV20-1|TRBJ1-1|NA
CSASSGHLGGTEAFF
TGCAGTGCTAGTAGCGGACACCTGGGGGGCACTGAAGCTTTCTTT
>TRBD1|TRBV6-5|TRBJ1-4|NA
CASTEGGQSNEKLFF
TGTGCCAGCACCGAAGGGGGCCAGAGTAATGAAAAACTGTTTTTT
>NA|TRBV18|TRBJ1-1|NA
CASSPTSMNTEAFF
TGTGCCAGCTCACCGACAAGCATGAACACTGAAGCTTTCTTT
>NA|TRBV25-1|TRBJ2-7|NA
CASSLQGPEQYF
TGTGCCAGCAGCTTACAGGGACCCGAGCAGTACTTC
>TRBD1|TRBV19|TRBJ2-7|NA
CASSMSGQGSYEQYF
TGTGCCAGTAGTATGTCGGGACAGGGCTCCTACGAGCAGTACTTC
>NA|TRBV7-9|TRBJ1-2|NA
CASSFGVDSYNYGYTF
TGTGCCAGCAGCTTTGGGGTAGACAGTTATAACTATGGCTACACCTTC
>NA|TRBV3-1/TRBV3-2|TRBJ1-6|once
CASSLGFRGGSPLHF
TGTGCCAGCAGTCTCGGGTTCAGGGGCGGATCACCCCTCCACTTT
>TRBD2|TRBV11-2|TRBJ2-2|NA
CASSHSGLAMTNTGELFF
TGTGCCAGCAGCCACAGCGGACTAGCGATGACGAACACCGGGGAGCTGTTTTTT
>TRBD1|TRBV7-6|TRBJ2-1|NA
CASSLGQGAVNEQFF
TGTGCCAGCAGCTTAGGACAGGGGGCGGTTAATGAGCAGTTCTTC
>NA|TRBV11-3|TRBJ1-1|NA
CASSFTGGLAFF
TGTGCCAGCAGCTTCACCGGGGGGTTGGCTTTCTTT
>NA|TRBV19|TRBJ1-5|NA
CASSINSGQFNQPQHF
TGTGCCAGTAGTATTAATTCGGGACAATTCAATCAGCCCCAGCATTTT
>TRBD2|TRBV11-2|TRBJ2-1|few
CASSSLTSGGLNVEQFF
TGTGCCAGCAGCTCTCTCACCAGCGGGGGCCTCAATGTTGAGCAGTTCTTC
>NA|TRBV2|TRBJ1-5|NA
CASSGDSIYQPQHF
TGTGCCAGCAGCGGAGACAGTATCTATCAGCCCCAGCATTTT
>TRBD1|TRBV6-4|TRBJ2-1|once
CASSDPQGGNEQFF
TGTGCCAGCAGTGACCCACAGGGGGGCAATGAGCAGTTCTTC
>NA|TRBV19|TRBJ1-5|NA
CASSMGTPYSNQPQHF
TGTGCCAGTAGTATGGGGACACCTTATAGCAATCAGCCCCAGCATTTT
>NA|TRBV29-1|TRBJ2-1|once
CSVVQVNEQFF
TGCAGCGTTGTGCAGGTCAATGAGCAGTTCTTC
>NA|TRBV11-3|TRBJ1-2|NA
CASSLVGPTDNYGYTF
TGTGCCAGCAGCTTAGTTGGCCCCACAGATAACTATGGCTACACCTTC
>NA|TRBV29-1|TRBJ1-4|NA
CSVQRGGANEKLFF
TGCAGCGTACAAAGGGGGGGAGCGAATGAAAAACTGTTTTTT
>NA|TRBV6-5|TRBJ1-1|NA
CASSRGGQNSPEAFF
TGTGCCAGCAGTAGGGGGGGACAAAATTCCCCTGAAGCTTTCTTT
>TRBD1|TRBV15|TRBJ1-5|NA
CATRTGDYSNQPQHF
TGTGCCACCAGGACAGGGGATTATAGCAATCAGCCCCAGCATTTT
>NA|TRBV28|TRBJ1-2|NA
CASSLKAPYRANYGYTF
TGTGCCAGCAGTTTAAAGGCACCCTATCGGGCTAACTATGGCTACACCTTC
>NA|TRBV5-1|TRBJ1-5|NA
CASSLGGGQGNQPQHF
TGCGCCAGCAGCTTGGGAGGGGGTCAGGGCAATCAGCCCCAGCATTTT
>NA|TRBV3-1/TRBV3-2|TRBJ2-7|NA
CASSQGEHEQYF
TGTGCCAGCAGCCAAGGCGAACACGAGCAGTACTTC